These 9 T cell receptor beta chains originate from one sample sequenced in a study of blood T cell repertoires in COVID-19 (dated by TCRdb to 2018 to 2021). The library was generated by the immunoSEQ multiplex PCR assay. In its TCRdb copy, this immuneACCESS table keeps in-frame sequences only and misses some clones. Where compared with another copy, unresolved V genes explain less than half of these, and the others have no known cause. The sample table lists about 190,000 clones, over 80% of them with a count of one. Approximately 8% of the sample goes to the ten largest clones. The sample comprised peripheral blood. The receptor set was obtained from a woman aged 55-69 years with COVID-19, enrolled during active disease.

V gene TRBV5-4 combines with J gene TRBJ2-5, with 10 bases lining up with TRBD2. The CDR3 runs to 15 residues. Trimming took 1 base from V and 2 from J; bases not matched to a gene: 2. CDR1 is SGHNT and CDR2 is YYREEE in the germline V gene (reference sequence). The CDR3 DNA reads TGTGCCAGCAGCTTGAGCGGGAGGGCTCAAGAGACCCAGTACTTC. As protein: CASSLSGRAQETQYF.

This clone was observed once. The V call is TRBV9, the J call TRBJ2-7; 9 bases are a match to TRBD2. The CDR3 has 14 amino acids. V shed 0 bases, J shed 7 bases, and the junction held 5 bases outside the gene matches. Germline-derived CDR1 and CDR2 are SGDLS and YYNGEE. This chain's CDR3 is CASSVVPAGGEQYF. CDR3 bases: TGTGCCAGCAGCGTAGTCCCAGCGGGAGGTGAGCAGTACTTC.

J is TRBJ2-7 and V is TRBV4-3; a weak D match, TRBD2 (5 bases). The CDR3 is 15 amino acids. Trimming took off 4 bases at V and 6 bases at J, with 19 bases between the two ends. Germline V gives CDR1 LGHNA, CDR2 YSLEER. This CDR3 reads CASSLTRTRGAEQYF. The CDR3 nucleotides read TGCGCCAGCAGCCTCACCCGAACCCGGGGTGCCGAGCAGTACTTC.

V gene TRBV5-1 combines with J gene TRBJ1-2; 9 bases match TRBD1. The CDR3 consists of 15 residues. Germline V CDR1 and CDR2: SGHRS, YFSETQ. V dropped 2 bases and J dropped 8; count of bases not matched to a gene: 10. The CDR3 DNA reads TGCGCCAGCAGCTTCCTGACGACGGGACAGGGAGGCTACACCTTC. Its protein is CASSFLTTGQGGYTF.

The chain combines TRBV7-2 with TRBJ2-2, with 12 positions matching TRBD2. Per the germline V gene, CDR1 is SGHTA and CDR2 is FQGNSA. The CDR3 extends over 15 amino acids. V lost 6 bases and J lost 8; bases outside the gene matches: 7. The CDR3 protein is CASRRTSGISGELFF. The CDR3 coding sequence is TGTGCCAGCAGACGGACTAGCGGGATATCGGGGGAGCTGTTTTTT.

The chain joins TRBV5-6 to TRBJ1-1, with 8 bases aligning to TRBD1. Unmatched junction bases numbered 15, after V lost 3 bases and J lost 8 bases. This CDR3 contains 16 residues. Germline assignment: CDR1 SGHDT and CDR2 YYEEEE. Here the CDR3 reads CASSYSDRVGISEAFF. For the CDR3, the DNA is TGTGCCAGCAGCTACTCGGACAGGGTGGGCATCTCAGAAGCTTTCTTT.

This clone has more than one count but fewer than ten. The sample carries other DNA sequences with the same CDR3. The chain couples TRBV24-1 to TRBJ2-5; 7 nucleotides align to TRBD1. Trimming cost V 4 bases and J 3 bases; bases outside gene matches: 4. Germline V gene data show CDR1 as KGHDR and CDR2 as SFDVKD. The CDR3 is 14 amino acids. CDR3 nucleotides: TGTGCCACCAGTGACCCCACAGGGGAAGAGACCCAGTACTTC. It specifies CATSDPTGEETQYF.

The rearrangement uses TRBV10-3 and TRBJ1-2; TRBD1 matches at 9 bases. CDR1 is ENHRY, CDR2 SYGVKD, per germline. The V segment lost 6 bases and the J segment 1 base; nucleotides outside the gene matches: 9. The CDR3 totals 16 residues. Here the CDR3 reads CAIRRGQGNDNYGYTF. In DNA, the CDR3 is TGTGCCATCAGACGAGGACAGGGGAACGATAACTATGGCTACACCTTC.

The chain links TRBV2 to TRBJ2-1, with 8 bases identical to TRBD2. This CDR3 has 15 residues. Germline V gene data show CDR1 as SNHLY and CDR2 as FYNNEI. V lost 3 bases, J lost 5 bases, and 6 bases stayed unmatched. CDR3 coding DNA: TGTGCCAGCAGTGATCGGCTAGCGGGTAACAATGAGCAGTTCTTC. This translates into CASSDRLAGNNEQFF.